These 8 T cell receptor beta chains were sequenced from one sample in a study of blood T cells in healthy people across ages. Sample-barcoded 5' priming and a J-beta primer mix drove a second PCR of roughly 6 to 12 cycles. TCRdb re-derived calls from the 5' RACE reads in MiXCR, one entry per CDR3 protein. The sample yields around 600,000 distinct CDR3 sequences, under 55% seen once. Sequencing was carried out using blood. The source is a man aged 80 or over in good health.

This clonotype was seen more than once but under ten times. V is TRBV28 and J is TRBJ1-5; D remains unclear. CDR1 is MDHEN and CDR2 is SYDVKM in the germline V gene. V was trimmed by 3 bases and J by 6 bases, leaving 6 bases between them. The CDR3 length is 12 residues. The CDR3 loop is CASSFSSQPQHF. In DNA form, the CDR3 reads TGTGCCAGCAGTTTTTCGAGTCAGCCCCAGCATTTT. The complete variable domain, with remaining parts taken from reference TRBV28 and TRBJ1-5, reads DVKVTQSSRYLVKRTGEKVFLECVQDMDHENMFWYRQDPGLGLRLIYFSYDVKMKEKGDIPEGYSVSREKKERFSLILESASTNQTSMYLCASSFSSQPQHFGDGTRLSIL.

As concerns this clonotype: Sequence at one end of the junction differs from germline and may be a read error. This sequence joins TRBV6-5 and TRBJ2-7; D is uncertain. Germline CDR1 MNHEY, CDR2 SVGAGI. The CDR3 loop spans 15 amino acids. CDR3 region: CASRLVPGSSYERYF. CDR3 nucleotides: TGTGCCAGCAGACTCGTCCCAGGCTCCTCCTACGAGCGGTACTTC.

The CDR3 region is CAISESASGGSDTQYF. The CDR3 DNA is TGTGCCATCAGTGAGTCGGCTAGCGGGGGGTCGGATACGCAGTATTTT. The chain employs TRBV10-3 and TRBJ2-3; 11 nucleotides match TRBD2. The V segment lost 0 bases and the J segment 6 bases; nucleotides outside the gene matches: 5. CDR1 is ENHRY and CDR2 is SYGVKD in the germline V gene. The CDR3 has 16 amino acids.

A remark on this clonotype: At one end, the junction sequence differs from germline, possibly due to a read error. The chain links TRBV30 to TRBJ2-1, with 9 bases identical to TRBD2. The CDR3 is 14 residues long. The V gene's germline CDR1 is GTSNPN and CDR2 SVGIG (reference sequence). The CDR3 reads CALTPAGGYNGQFF. For the CDR3, the DNA is TGTGCTTTAACCCCAGCGGGAGGTTACAATGGGCAGTTCTTC.

This chain connects TRBV12-3 or TRBV12-4 to TRBJ2-3, with 11 bases matching TRBD1. The V and J ends lost 1 base and 4 bases, in that order; junction bases with no gene match: 10. The CDR3 totals 18 residues. The CDR3 region is CASSLGYRGTGGSDTQYF. CDR3 in DNA: TGTGCCAGCAGTTTAGGATACAGGGGGACAGGGGGGTCAGATACGCAGTATTTT.

The chain has TRBV27 and TRBJ1-2; 10 bases map to TRBD1. Germline V gives CDR1 MNHEY, CDR2 SMNVEV (reference sequence). V dropped 5 bases and J dropped 4; count of bases not matched to a gene: 7. This CDR3 is 15 amino acids long. As DNA, the CDR3 is TGTGCCAGCAGTACGGGGACAGGGGTTGCCTATGGCTACACCTTC. Translating gives CASSTGTGVAYGYTF.

This clonotype was observed many times. The genes are TRBV7-9 and TRBJ2-7; D remains unclear. The V end lost 1 base, the J end lost 5 bases, and 18 bases lay between the germline ends. From germline, CDR1 is SEHNR and CDR2 FQNEAQ (reference sequence). This CDR3 is built from 16 residues. The CDR3 here is CASSLGIGDFAHEQYF. CDR3 sequence (DNA): TGTGCCAGCAGCTTAGGTATCGGAGACTTCGCTCACGAGCAGTACTTC.

This chain uses TRBV28 with TRBJ2-7, with 9 bases that match TRBD2. Germline V gene data show CDR1 as MDHEN and CDR2 as SYDVKM. The J segment lost 2 bases and the V segment lost 3 bases, leaving 8 bases of the junction unmatched. This CDR3 has 16 amino acids. The CDR3 protein is CASSFGLAGLTYEQYF. DNA of the CDR3: TGTGCCAGCAGTTTTGGGCTAGCGGGACTCACCTACGAGCAGTACTTC. Filled out from reference TRBV28 and TRBJ2-7, the complete variable domain reads DVKVTQSSRYLVKRTGEKVFLECVQDMDHENMFWYRQDPGLGLRLIYFSYDVKMKEKGDIPEGYSVSREKKERFSLILESASTNQTSMYLCASSFGLAGLTYEQYFGPGTRLTVT.